Each of the 32 T cell receptor beta chains below was sequenced from the same sample in a study of cytomegalovirus exposure and HLA in healthy donors. Primers included in the PCR were 60 Vbeta and 13 Jbeta primers. The repertoire was sequenced with immunoSEQ multiplex PCR; TCRdb's copy has only in-frame clones and lacks some. The table has around 180,000 clones, under 85% seen once. Specimen: PBMCs. The receptors were gathered from a man in his late teens or twenties in good health and CMV-seronegative.

This clone was observed once. The chain joins TRBV6-5 to TRBJ1-2; TRBD1 matches 8 bases. From germline, CDR1 is MNHEY and CDR2 SVGAGI. The length of the CDR3 is 16 residues. With V trimmed by 0 bases and J by 7 bases, 10 bases remained unmatched. The CDR3 here is CASSYSPQGAHGGYTF. In nucleotides, the CDR3 is TGTGCCAGCAGTTACTCTCCTCAGGGGGCGCATGGTGGCTACACCTTC.

This clone was seen a few times. The chain uses TRBV2 and TRBJ2-2; D might be TRBD1 (6 bases). CDR3 length equals 17 residues. Per the germline V gene, CDR1 is SNHLY and CDR2 is FYNNEI. The V end was cut by 6 bases, the J end by 1 base, with 18 bases between. CDR3 protein: CASRKNRDTLNTGELFF. CDR3 bases: TGTGCCAGCAGAAAGAATCGGGACACATTGAACACCGGGGAGCTGTTTTTT.

The rearrangement joins TRBV18 to TRBJ2-1; 7 bases match TRBD1. Germline V gives CDR1 KGHSH, CDR2 LQKENI. J lost 6 bases, V lost 1 base, and 15 bases had no gene match. There are 18 residues in the CDR3. The CDR3 region is CASSPLPFGTAHPNEQFF. The CDR3 nucleotides read TGTGCCAGCTCACCACTACCTTTTGGGACAGCCCACCCCAATGAGCAGTTCTTC.

The genes are TRBV5-4 and TRBJ1-2; 10 bases line up with TRBD1. Germline-derived CDR1 and CDR2 are SGHNT and YYREEE (reference sequence). This CDR3 is 13 amino acids long. V shed 4 bases and J 6 bases; nucleotides not matched to a gene: 3. For the CDR3, the DNA is TGTGCCAGCAGCCCCGGGACAGGGGATGGCTACACCTTC. Amino acid sequence: CASSPGTGDGYTF.

This clone was detected only once. This chain connects TRBV27 to TRBJ2-7; D remains ambiguous. Trimming left V 6 bases short and J 0 bases short, with 6 bases between. The CDR3 contains 12 residues. Germline V gives CDR1 MNHEY, CDR2 SMNVEV (reference sequence). The CDR3 here is CASRDTSYEQYF. The DNA of the CDR3 is TGTGCCAGCAGAGACACCTCCTACGAGCAGTACTTC.

In this sample, this clone turned up once. V gene TRBV19 combines with J gene TRBJ2-7, with 9 bases fitting TRBD2. The germline V gene has CDR1 LNHDA and CDR2 SQIVND (reference sequence). The CDR3 consists of 15 residues. J was trimmed by 4 bases and V by 4 bases; bases with no gene match: 8. CDR3 sequence reads: CASSNSGSLGYEQYF. DNA for the CDR3: TGTGCCAGTAGTAATAGCGGGAGCTTGGGTTACGAGCAGTACTTC.

The table lists this clone with a few counts. Written as DNA, the CDR3 is TGTGCCAGCAGTTACGCACAGGGGGGCCCTGGAAACACCATATATTTT. This codes for CASSYAQGGPGNTIYF. The chain is built from TRBV6-5 and TRBJ1-3; 8 bases fit TRBD1. V lost 2 bases, J lost 2 bases, and 5 bases stayed unmatched. The CDR3 runs to 16 residues. Per the germline V gene, CDR1 is MNHEY and CDR2 is SVGAGI.

This chain uses TRBV25-1 with TRBJ2-1, with 7 bases identical to TRBD1. The CDR3 sequence is 14 residues long. CDR1 and CDR2 from the germline V gene are MGHDK and SYGVNS. J was trimmed by 1 base and V by 8 bases; bases with no gene match: 5. The CDR3 region is CASRGGGSYNEQFF. The CDR3 DNA sequence: TGTGCCAGCCGAGGGGGCGGGTCCTACAATGAGCAGTTCTTC. The variable domain in full, completed from reference TRBV25-1 and TRBJ2-1, reads EADIYQTPRYLVIGTGKKITLECSQTMGHDKMYWYQQDPGMELHLIHYSYGVNSTEKGDLSSESTVSRIRTEHFPLTLESARPSHTSQYLCASRGGGSYNEQFFGPGTRLTVL.

V usage is TRBV2 and J usage is TRBJ2-3, with D maybe TRBD1 (5 bases). The CDR3 runs to 13 residues. Looked up from germline, CDR1 is SNHLY and CDR2 is FYNNEI. V gave up 6 bases and J gave up 5 bases, with 12 bases separating them. This CDR3 reads CASSGQSLDTQYF. CDR3 DNA sequence: TGTGCCAGCAGCGGACAAAGTTTAGATACGCAGTATTTT.

The V and J genes are TRBV10-3 and TRBJ1-1; D possibly corresponds to TRBD1 (6 bases). This CDR3 has 13 amino acids. The germline CDR1 and CDR2 sequences are ENHRY and SYGVKD. V was shortened by 8 bases and J by 0 bases, with 10 bases between the two germline ends. For the CDR3, the DNA is TGTGCCATCTCGGGGGGCTTGAACACTGAAGCTTTCTTT. As protein: CAISGGLNTEAFF.

The genes are TRBV28 and TRBJ1-4, with TRBD1 as a possible D gene (6 bases). CDR3 length: 17 amino acids. The germline V gene encodes CDR1 MDHEN and CDR2 SYDVKM. With 6 bases removed from V and 11 bases from J, the gap between germline ends came to 28 bases. For the CDR3, the DNA is TGTGCCAGCAGCCCATCAGGAGCAGGGGCAGAAGTAGGGAAACTGTTTTTT. Translating it yields CASSPSGAGAEVGKLFF.

With respect to this clone: This sample includes further DNA sequences coding for the same CDR3. The V call is TRBV6-5, the J call TRBJ2-1; TRBD2 matches at 9 bases. CDR1 is MNHEY and CDR2 is SVGAGI in the germline V gene. V lost 10 bases, J lost 5 bases, and 6 bases stayed unmatched. This CDR3 comprises 13 residues. DNA of the CDR3: TGTGCCATATCGCGGGGGGGCCACAATGAGCAGTTCTTC. This codes for CAISRGGHNEQFF.

The V call is TRBV6-1, the J call TRBJ2-5; 14 bases agree with TRBD2. The CDR3 totals 18 residues. The V gene's germline CDR1 is MNHNS and CDR2 SASEGT. Trimming at V came to 4 bases and at J to 2 bases, leaving 9 bases not matched to a gene. CDR3 amino acids: CASSATRGLAGVQETQYF. The CDR3 DNA reads as TGTGCCAGCAGTGCAACGAGGGGACTAGCGGGAGTTCAAGAGACCCAGTACTTC.

This clone was counted between two and nine times. The V and J genes are TRBV6-6 and TRBJ1-3; 9 bases are a match to TRBD1. Per germline, CDR1 MNHNY and CDR2 SVGAGI (reference sequence). Trimming cost V 5 bases and J 2 bases; bases outside gene matches: 7. The CDR3 has 16 amino acids. The CDR3 region is CASSPLRDRAGNTIYF. CDR3 nucleotides: TGTGCCAGCAGTCCCCTCCGGGACAGGGCTGGAAACACCATATATTTT.

The chain combines TRBV7-9 with TRBJ1-1, with TRBD1 matching 11 bases. Trimming took 6 bases from V and 1 from J; bases not matched to a gene: 13. The CDR3 length is 18 residues. Germline V lookup: CDR1 SEHNR, CDR2 FQNEAQ (reference sequence). The DNA for the CDR3 is TGTGCCAGCAGGCAAGGTGTGGGACAGGGGGTAAGGAACACTGAAGCTTTCTTT. Its translation: CASRQGVGQGVRNTEAFF.

The chain uses TRBV5-1 and TRBJ2-1; D is unresolved. This CDR3 has 14 residues. Germline-derived CDR1 and CDR2 are SGHRS and YFSETQ. The V and J ends lost 0 bases and 7 bases respectively, with 11 bases between them. The CDR3 reads CASSLATDLNEQFF. DNA of the CDR3: TGCGCCAGCAGCTTGGCAACCGATCTAAATGAGCAGTTCTTC.

The genes are TRBV7-2 and TRBJ2-7; tentatively, D is TRBD2 (5 bases). This CDR3 contains 13 residues. Trimming pared 4 bases from V and 2 bases from J, leaving 9 bases between. Germline CDR1 SGHTA, CDR2 FQGNSA. CDR3 nucleotide sequence: TGTGCCAGCAGCTATGGACTTACCTACGAGCAGTACTTC. Translation gives CASSYGLTYEQYF.

The J gene is TRBJ1-2, the V gene TRBV7-9; possibly TRBD1 for D (6 bases). Trimming shortened V by 1 base and J by 0 bases, and 6 bases separated the two germline ends. The CDR3 runs to 14 residues. Germline V gene data show CDR1 as SEHNR and CDR2 as FQNEAQ (reference sequence). This CDR3 is CASSLGQANYGYTF. CDR3 DNA: TGTGCCAGCAGCTTAGGACAGGCTAACTATGGCTACACCTTC. The entire variable domain, with the rest obtained from reference TRBV7-9 and TRBJ1-2, is as follows: DTGVSQNPRHKITKRGQNVTFRCDPISEHNRLYWYRQTLGQGPEFLTYFQNEAQLEKSRLLSDRFSAERPKGSFSTLEIQRTEQGDSAMYLCASSLGQANYGYTFGSGTRLTVV.

This clone appeared a single time. V and J are TRBV6-5 and TRBJ2-5, with 11 bases identical to TRBD1. Germline V gene sequence: CDR1 MNHEY, CDR2 SVGAGI. Unmatched junction bases numbered 7, after V lost 2 bases and J lost 5 bases. This CDR3 is 16 amino acids long. The CDR3 DNA reads as TGTGCCAGCAGTTACGCTTGGACAGGGGGCCGGGAGACCCAGTACTTC. Translated: CASSYAWTGGRETQYF.

This clone was seen just once. V is TRBV9 and J is TRBJ2-3, with TRBD2 identical over 14 bases. The germline V gene encodes CDR1 SGDLS and CDR2 YYNGEE. V lost 6 bases to trimming and J lost 4 bases; unmatched junction nucleotides: 7. The CDR3 runs 16 residues. The CDR3 is CASTPGLAGASDTQYF. The CDR3 region has the DNA TGTGCCAGCACCCCGGGACTAGCGGGGGCATCAGATACGCAGTATTTT.

This clone was detected only once. The chain has TRBV10-3 and TRBJ2-1; 8 nucleotides agree with TRBD2. The germline V gene has CDR1 ENHRY and CDR2 SYGVKD. This CDR3 has 15 amino acids. J gave up 3 bases and V 8 bases, and 9 bases lay outside the gene matches. The CDR3 DNA follows: TGTGCCATCGGCCCTGGAGCGGGGGACTACAATGAGCAGTTCTTC. Its translation is CAIGPGAGDYNEQFF.

There are a few counts of this clone. The genes are TRBV2 and TRBJ1-4, with 9 bases lining up with TRBD1. From germline, CDR1 is SNHLY and CDR2 FYNNEI. The junction had 7 bases not matched to a gene; V was cut back by 6 bases and J by 11 bases. There are 13 residues in the CDR3. The CDR3 region is CASSPRDRGKLFF. CDR3 DNA: TGTGCCAGCAGCCCCAGAGACAGGGGGAAACTGTTTTTT. Looking up the rest from reference TRBV2 and TRBJ1-4 gives the full variable domain: EPEVTQTPSHQVTQMGQEVILRCVPISNHLYFYWYRQILGQKVEFLVSFYNNEISEKSEIFDDQFSVERPDGSNFTLKIRSTKLEDSAMYFCASSPRDRGKLFFGSGTQLSVL.

The chain joins TRBV4-1 to TRBJ2-1, with 9 bases lining up with TRBD1. CDR3 length equals 16 residues. V dropped 1 base and J dropped 9; count of bases not matched to a gene: 10. CDR1 and CDR2 (germline): MGHRA, YSYEKL. DNA of the CDR3: TGCGCCAGCAGCCAAGCTGGGACAGGGATGCTGGGTGAGCAGTTCTTC. It is translated as CASSQAGTGMLGEQFF.

The V gene is TRBV7-6, the J gene TRBJ1-2; tentatively, D is TRBD1 (5 bases). V dropped 1 base and J dropped 6 bases, with 9 bases sitting between them. The germline V gene has CDR1 SGHVS and CDR2 FNYEAQ. There are 13 residues in the CDR3. The CDR3 DNA reads as TGTGCCAGCAGCTTAGGCGGGGCTGATGGCTACACCTTC. Its protein is CASSLGGADGYTF.

CDR3 bases: TGTGCCAGCACTAGCGGTGCACGAGTCAATGAGCAGTTCTTC. Amino acid sequence: CASTSGARVNEQFF. This chain uses TRBV19 with TRBJ2-1; TRBD2 matches 8 bases. Germline V gene data show CDR1 as LNHDA and CDR2 as SQIVND (reference sequence). The CDR3 runs to 14 residues. After removal of 9 bases from V and 6 bases from J, the junction contained 10 bases not matched to a gene. Looking up the rest from reference TRBV19 and TRBJ2-1 gives the full variable domain: DGGITQSPKYLFRKEGQNVTLSCEQNLNHDAMYWYRQDPGQGLRLIYYSQIVNDFQKGDIAEGYSVSREKKESFPLTVTSAQKNPTAFYLCASTSGARVNEQFFGPGTRLTVL.

The DNA of the CDR3 is TGTGCCAGCAAGGGTGACAGGTTGTTGTTCTCCGCCGGGGAGCTGTTTTTT. It is translated as CASKGDRLLFSAGELFF. This chain links TRBV2 with TRBJ2-2, with a possible D match to TRBD1 (6 bases). Germline CDR1 SNHLY, CDR2 FYNNEI. V lost 7 bases and J 6 bases, leaving 24 bases between the germline ends. The CDR3 spans 17 residues.

A few counts support this clone. The V call is TRBV5-8, the J call TRBJ1-1; no firm D call. Trimming cost V 0 bases and J 5 bases, with 14 bases left between them. Germline CDR1 is SGHTS and CDR2 is YDEGEE. The CDR3 totals 15 residues. CDR3 coding DNA: TGTGCCAGCAGCTTGGGGGTGGGCCGGTGGACTGAAGCTTTCTTT. Translated: CASSLGVGRWTEAFF.

This clone came up once. This chain joins TRBV11-3 and TRBJ2-1; 8 bases agree with TRBD1. Germline values: CDR1 SGHNT, CDR2 YENEEA. J lost 3 bases, V lost 7 bases, and 11 bases had no gene match. The CDR3 contains 16 residues. The CDR3 region has the DNA TGTGCCAGCAATCCCACTGACAGGGGATTCTACAATGAGCAGTTCTTC. It codes for CASNPTDRGFYNEQFF.

This chain connects TRBV14 to TRBJ2-5, with 12 bases fitting TRBD2. The DNA end lines up better with TRBJ2-7; the J call may be wrong. Germline V gene data show CDR1 as SGHDN and CDR2 as FVKESK. The CDR3 length is 20 residues. The CDR3 reads CASSQSPRLAGDLFSYEQYF. CDR3 in DNA: TGTGCCAGCAGCCAATCTCCCCGACTAGCGGGAGACCTTTTCTCCTACGAGCAGTACTTC.

The chain links TRBV7-9 to TRBJ1-6; a possible D gene is TRBD1 (6 bases). V lost 5 bases, J lost 0 bases, and 14 bases lay in between. Germline V CDR1 and CDR2: SEHNR, FQNEAQ (reference sequence). The CDR3 spans 17 residues. The CDR3: CASSAQGQRSYNSPLHF. The CDR3 coding sequence is TGTGCCAGCAGCGCTCAGGGGCAACGCTCCTATAATTCACCCCTCCACTTT. Full variable domain (missing parts from reference TRBV7-9 and TRBJ1-6): DTGVSQNPRHKITKRGQNVTFRCDPISEHNRLYWYRQTLGQGPEFLTYFQNEAQLEKSRLLSDRFSAERPKGSFSTLEIQRTEQGDSAMYLCASSAQGQRSYNSPLHFGNGTRLTVT.

With respect to this clone: One end of the junction varies from germline; a read error may be responsible. The chain is built from TRBV7-9 and TRBJ1-1, with 7 nucleotides matching TRBD1. There are 13 residues in the CDR3. Looked up from germline, CDR1 is SEHNR and CDR2 is FQNEAQ (reference sequence). CDR3 nucleotide sequence: TGTTCCAGCAGCTACCCAGGGGGCACTGAAGCTTTCTTT. Translation: CSSSYPGGTEAFF.

The rearrangement joins TRBV27 to TRBJ1-1, with a tentative D call TRBD1 (5 bases). Germline V CDR1 and CDR2: MNHEY, SMNVEV (reference sequence). The length of the CDR3 is 12 residues. Trimming pared 8 bases from V and 8 bases from J, leaving 15 bases between. CDR3: CASGARGGEAFF. CDR3 DNA sequence: TGTGCCAGCGGCGCCCGGGGGGGGGAAGCTTTCTTT.